This TCR beta chain was sequenced for a study of cytomegalovirus exposure and HLA in healthy donors. Repertoires were generated with immunoSEQ multiplex PCR, while TCRdb's copy carries only in-frame clones and drops some. Of under 150,000 clones listed, about 89% are singletons. V gave up 5 bases and J gave up 3 bases; unmatched junction bases: 5. Per germline, CDR1 SGHAT and CDR2 FQNNGV. The length of the CDR3 is 16 residues. The donors were part of the validation cohort of roughly 130 subjects. That cohort was separate from the first cohort, which comprised roughly 670 subjects. The chain joins TRBV11-2 to TRBJ2-1; TRBD2 aligns across 12 bases. The sample consisted of PBMCs. The clonotype comes from a man younger than 30 in good health and CMV-seronegative. The CDR3 DNA reads TGTGCCAGCAGCACCCGGACTAGCGGGATCTACAATGAGCAGTTCTTC. Translated, it gives CASSTRTSGIYNEQFF.